This TCR beta chain is drawn from a study of human CD8 memory T cell subsets. This clonotype is medium-sized by frequency. TPEX cells were CCR7+ PD-1+ TIGIT+ early memory CD8+ T cells with exhausted-like traits. Germline CDR1 and CDR2: LGHDT and YNNKEL (reference sequence). The CDR3 is made up of 14 amino acids. Production of TCR beta libraries used UMI-labeled 5' RACE as the method. TCRdb re-called the 5' RACE reads, yielding one record per CDR3 amino acid sequence without DNA. The table lists several thousand distinct CDR3 sequences. Sequencing was performed on CD8+ T cells from PBMCs. The TCR was taken from a human donor in good health. The chain joins TRBV3-1 to TRBJ2-6. The CDR3 region is CASSQGPGANVLTF.